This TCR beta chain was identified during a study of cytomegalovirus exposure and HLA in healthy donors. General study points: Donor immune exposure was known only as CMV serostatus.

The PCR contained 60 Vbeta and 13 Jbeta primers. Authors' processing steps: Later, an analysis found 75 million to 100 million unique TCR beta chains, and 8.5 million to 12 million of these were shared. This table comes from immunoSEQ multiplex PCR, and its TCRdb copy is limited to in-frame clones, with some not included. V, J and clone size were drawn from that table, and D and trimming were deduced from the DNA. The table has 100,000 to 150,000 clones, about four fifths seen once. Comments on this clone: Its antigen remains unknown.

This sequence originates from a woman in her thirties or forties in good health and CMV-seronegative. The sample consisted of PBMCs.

Here the CDR3 DNA reads TGTGCCAGCAGTTTAGACAGGGATAGCTATGGCTACACCTTC. This sequence encodes CASSLDRDSYGYTF. The gene calls are TRBV27 and TRBJ1-2, with 7 nucleotides matching TRBD1. The CDR3 spans 14 residues. From germline, CDR1 is MNHEY and CDR2 SMNVEV (reference sequence). V lost 2 bases to trimming and J lost 4 bases; unmatched junction nucleotides: 4.